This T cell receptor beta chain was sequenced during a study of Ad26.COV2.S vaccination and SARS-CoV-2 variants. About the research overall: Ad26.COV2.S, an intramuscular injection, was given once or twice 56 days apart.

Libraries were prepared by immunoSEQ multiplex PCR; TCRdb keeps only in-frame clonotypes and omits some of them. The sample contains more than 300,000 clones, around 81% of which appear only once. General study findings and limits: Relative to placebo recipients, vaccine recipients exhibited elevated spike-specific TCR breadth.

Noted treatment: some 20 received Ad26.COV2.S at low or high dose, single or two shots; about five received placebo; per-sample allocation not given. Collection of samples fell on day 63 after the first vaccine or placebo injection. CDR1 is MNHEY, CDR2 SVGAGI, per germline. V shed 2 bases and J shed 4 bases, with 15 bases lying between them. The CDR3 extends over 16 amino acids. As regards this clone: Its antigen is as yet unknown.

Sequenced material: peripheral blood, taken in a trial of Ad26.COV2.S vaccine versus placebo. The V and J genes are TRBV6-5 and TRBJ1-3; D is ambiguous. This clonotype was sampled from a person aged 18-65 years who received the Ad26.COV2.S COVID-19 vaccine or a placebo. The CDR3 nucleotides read TGTGCCAGCAGTTACACCGAACCCGTCTCGGGAAACACCATATATTTT. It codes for CASSYTEPVSGNTIYF.